This TCR beta chain comes out of a study of patients and donors after allogeneic stem cell transplantation. The germline V and J ends were trimmed by 6 bases and 8 bases, with 17 bases remaining between them. Looked up from germline, CDR1 is SQVTM and CDR2 is ANQGSEA. This CDR3 contains 13 residues. TCRdb re-called the RT-PCR reads with MiXCR, one entry per CDR3 protein. This sample has 100,000 to 120,000 distinct CDR3 sequences, with roughly 35% found just once. The sequencing sample was made of blood, either unsorted or a sorted T cell fraction (not recorded which). The clonotype comes from a human donor who was either an allogeneic HSCT recipient or a stem cell or donor lymphocyte infusion donor (not recorded which). It is not recorded whose cells these are; they may come from a transplant donor. This chain connects TRBV29-1 to TRBJ2-4; a weak D match, TRBD1 (6 bases). The chain's CDR3 is CSVKATGMDIQYF. The CDR3 DNA sequence: TGCAGCGTCAAAGCCACAGGGATGGACATTCAGTACTTC. Drawing the rest from reference TRBV29-1 and TRBJ2-4, the complete variable domain is SAVISQKPSRDICQRGTSLTIQCQVDSQVTMMFWYRQQPGQSLTLIATANQGSEATYESGFVIDKFPISRPNLTFSTLTVSNMSPEDSSIYLCSVKATGMDIQYFGAGTRLSVL.